This T cell receptor beta chain stems from a study of T cell repertoires in aging, cancer and after chemotherapy. Regarding the study as a whole: Compared with age-matched healthy donors, untreated hematological or solid cancer patients showed higher blood TCR clonality.

Trimming cost V 6 bases and J 0 bases; bases outside gene matches: 8. CDR1 DFQATT and CDR2 SNEGSKA come from the germline V gene (reference sequence). This CDR3 has 15 amino acids. Amplification of TCR beta used genomic DNA extracted from peripheral blood. This clonotype was seen a few times. What it binds is unknown. A mixed TRB-A/B primer pool amplified rearranged TRB by multiplex touch-down PCR. TCRdb re-derived calls from the multiplex PCR reads in MiXCR, one entry per CDR3 protein. Of 7,000 to 9,000 distinct CDR3 sequences detected, roughly a third appear once; the ten largest clones hold more than 2.5%.

The chain combines TRBV20-1 with TRBJ1-2; TRBD1 aligns across 9 bases. The TCR originated in a human donor in good health. The sequenced material came from blood. Here the CDR3 DNA reads TGCAGTGCCTTACCCGGACAGGGGTCTAACTATGGCTACACCTTC. Its protein is CSALPGQGSNYGYTF.